The 27 T cell receptor beta chains presented below share a single source sample, sequenced in a study of blood T cell repertoires in COVID-19. The table came from immunoSEQ multiplex PCR; TCRdb's copy has only in-frame clones and leaves some out. The sample consists of tens of thousands of clones, more than 85% of them appearing once. Source material: peripheral blood. The receptors stem from a man over 45 with active COVID-19.

The chain uses TRBV12-3 or TRBV12-4 and TRBJ1-2; D not resolved. Trimming left V 2 bases short and J 8 bases short, with 12 bases between. The CDR3 is 13 amino acids. CDR3 protein: CASSLFSGGGYTF. Here the CDR3 DNA reads TGTGCCAGCAGTTTATTTTCCGGAGGCGGCTACACCTTC.

The J gene is TRBJ2-1, the V gene TRBV13; TRBD2 agrees at 10 bases. This CDR3 is 14 amino acids long. Trimming removed 5 bases from V and 9 bases from J; junction bases left unmatched: 7. Germline CDR1 and CDR2: PRHDT and FYEKMQ (reference sequence). CDR3 nucleotide sequence: TGTGCCAGCAGCCTAGCGGGAGTGCGCCTTGAGCAGTTCTTC. This encodes CASSLAGVRLEQFF.

The chain links TRBV19 to TRBJ1-1; D is undetermined. The germline V gene encodes CDR1 LNHDA and CDR2 SQIVND (reference sequence). This CDR3 is built from 18 residues. V lost 1 base, J lost 0 bases, and 18 bases lay in between. The CDR3 nucleotides are TGTGCCAGTAGTATAGCGAGGCGGCAGTTTAACATGAACACTGAAGCTTTCTTT. Translated: CASSIARRQFNMNTEAFF.

The chain couples TRBV4-2 to TRBJ2-1, with 8 bases aligning to TRBD2. Trimming took 4 bases from V and 8 from J; bases not matched to a gene: 1. The germline V gene has CDR1 LGHNA and CDR2 YNFKEQ. The CDR3 extends over 12 amino acids. The CDR3 DNA is TGTGCCAGCAGCCCCGGGGGGGATGAGCAGTTCTTC. Amino acid sequence: CASSPGGDEQFF.

The V and J genes are TRBV18 and TRBJ1-2, with a possible D match to TRBD1 (6 bases). The CDR3 extends over 15 amino acids. Trimming stripped 3 bases from V and 9 bases from J, with 20 bases between. Germline V gene sequence: CDR1 KGHSH, CDR2 LQKENI. DNA for the CDR3: TGTGCCAGCTCACCCGCCGAGACAGGTTTCGTGAGCTACACCTTC. Translation gives CASSPAETGFVSYTF.

This sequence joins TRBV7-9 and TRBJ2-2, with TRBD2 matching 7 bases. This CDR3 has 17 residues. Trimming took 4 bases from V and 8 from J; bases not matched to a gene: 16. The germline CDR1 and CDR2 sequences are SEHNR and FQNEAQ (reference sequence). This chain's CDR3 is CASSSRGGQGPSGELFF. For the CDR3, the DNA is TGTGCCAGCAGCTCCCGGGGAGGGCAGGGACCCTCTGGGGAGCTGTTTTTT.

This chain links TRBV5-1 with TRBJ1-2; D is ambiguous. CDR1 is SGHRS, CDR2 YFSETQ, per germline. Trimming removed 6 bases at V and 2 bases at J, with 14 bases between. The CDR3 runs to 14 residues. CDR3 DNA: TGCGCCAGCACGGAATTCACAGAGAACTATGGCTACACCTTC. This translates into CASTEFTENYGYTF.

This chain links TRBV7-8 with TRBJ2-2; D is ambiguous. Per germline, CDR1 SGHVS and CDR2 FQNEAQ. Trimming shortened V by 7 bases and J by 5 bases, and 8 bases separated the two germline ends. This CDR3 region has 12 residues. CDR3 amino acids: CASIPNTGELFF. In DNA form, the CDR3 reads TGTGCCAGCATCCCAAATACCGGGGAGCTGTTTTTT.

V usage is TRBV5-6 and J usage is TRBJ2-7, with D maybe TRBD1 (6 bases). CDR3 length equals 14 residues. V was cut by 7 bases and J by 5 bases, with 19 bases left in between. Germline V CDR1 and CDR2: SGHDT, YYEEEE. The CDR3 sequence is CASPRAPGVDEQYF. CDR3 DNA: TGTGCCAGCCCCCGGGCCCCAGGGGTGGACGAGCAGTACTTC.

The V and J genes are TRBV9 and TRBJ2-7; D is perhaps TRBD1 (7 bases). This CDR3 has 15 residues. Trimming cost V 5 bases and J 2 bases, with 17 bases left between them. Germline assignment: CDR1 SGDLS and CDR2 YYNGEE. CDR3 region: CASSPGGSVAYEQYF. Here the CDR3 DNA reads TGTGCCAGCAGTCCAGGGGGGAGCGTCGCCTACGAGCAGTACTTC.

The rearrangement links TRBV5-1 to TRBJ2-3, with a possible D match to TRBD2 (5 bases). Germline-derived CDR1 and CDR2 are SGHRS and YFSETQ. This CDR3 contains 17 residues. Trimming pared 0 bases from V and 0 bases from J, leaving 14 bases between. The CDR3 region is CASSLGAIRGSTDTQYF. The CDR3 DNA reads TGCGCCAGCAGCTTGGGGGCCATTCGAGGGAGCACAGATACGCAGTATTTT.

The count of this clone is one. The CDR3 protein is CASSSGFRGSNEKLFF. The CDR3 DNA reads as TGTGCCAGCAGCTCGGGATTCAGGGGGTCTAATGAAAAACTGTTTTTT. This sequence joins TRBV5-6 and TRBJ1-4, with 7 bases lining up with TRBD1. Per the germline V gene, CDR1 is SGHDT and CDR2 is YYEEEE. Trimming took 3 bases from V and 3 from J; bases not matched to a gene: 8. The CDR3 spans 16 residues.

This sequence joins TRBV5-4 and TRBJ2-3; TRBD1 is a possible D gene (5 bases). Trimming stripped 0 bases from V and 0 bases from J, with 11 bases between. The CDR3 loop spans 16 amino acids. Germline V lookup: CDR1 SGHNT, CDR2 YYREEE (reference sequence). The CDR3 DNA reads TGTGCCAGCAGCTTGGAGGGGCGGTGGAGCACAGATACGCAGTATTTT. This translates into CASSLEGRWSTDTQYF.

This clone was detected only a few times. This sequence joins TRBV7-9 and TRBJ2-2, with a weak D call TRBD2 (5 bases). Between the trimmed V and J ends, which lost 1 base and 7 bases, there was a span of 16 bases. The CDR3 covers 16 residues. CDR1 SEHNR and CDR2 FQNEAQ come from the germline V gene (reference sequence). DNA for the CDR3: TGTGCCAGCAGCTTAGGTCTGCGGGTGAGCCTCGGGGAGCTGTTTTTT. It yields the protein CASSLGLRVSLGELFF.

The rearrangement joins TRBV5-8 to TRBJ2-7; TRBD1 matches at 7 bases. The CDR3 totals 15 residues. V was pared by 4 bases and J by 2 bases, with 9 bases of the junction left unmatched. In germline, CDR1 is SGHTS, CDR2 YDEGEE. CDR3 sequence: CASSRLTGNTYEQYF. DNA for the CDR3: TGTGCCAGCAGCCGATTGACAGGGAATACCTACGAGCAGTACTTC.

The chain has TRBV11-2 and TRBJ2-2, with D possibly being TRBD2 (5 bases). Trimming removed 4 bases at V and 2 bases at J, with 11 bases between. From germline, CDR1 is SGHAT and CDR2 FQNNGV. The CDR3 has 15 amino acids. In nucleotides, the CDR3 is TGTGCCAGCAGCTATACTAGAGCAAACACCGGGGAGCTGTTTTTT. Encoded protein: CASSYTRANTGELFF. Full variable domain (missing parts from reference TRBV11-2 and TRBJ2-2): EAGVAQSPRYKIIEKRQSVAFWCNPISGHATLYWYQQILGQGPKLLIQFQNNGVVDDSQLPKDRFSAERLKGVDSTLKIQPAKLEDSAVYLCASSYTRANTGELFFGEGSRLTVL.

The V gene is TRBV2, the J gene TRBJ1-5; D possibly corresponds to TRBD1 (5 bases). From germline, CDR1 is SNHLY and CDR2 FYNNEI. The CDR3 length is 15 residues. The V gene lost 2 bases and the J gene lost 2 bases, with 10 bases spanning the gap. The CDR3 protein is CASSEQGFGNQPQHF. The CDR3 coding sequence is TGTGCCAGCAGTGAACAGGGTTTTGGCAATCAGCCCCAGCATTTT.

The V and J genes are TRBV21-1 and TRBJ1-2; TRBD1, as called in the table, went unchecked against the DNA. TRBV21-1 is marked as a pseudogene. The CDR3 is 17 residues long. The CDR3 region is CASSKVVRGQGVNGYTF. The CDR3 DNA sequence: TGTGCCAGCAGCAAAGTGGTTCGGGGACAGGGGGTTAATGGCTACACCTTC.

This chain links TRBV6-5 with TRBJ2-1; no firm D call. The CDR3 is 14 amino acids. Germline V gives CDR1 MNHEY, CDR2 SVGAGI. The V end lost 8 bases, the J end lost 0 bases, and 11 bases lay between the germline ends. CDR3 nucleotides: TGTGCCAGCCTGCATAGTACCTCCTACAATGAGCAGTTCTTC. It codes for CASLHSTSYNEQFF.

The chain recombines TRBV7-2 with TRBJ1-1; D not certain. The V end lost 4 bases, the J end lost 4 bases, and 13 bases lay between the germline ends. The germline CDR1 and CDR2 sequences are SGHTA and FQGNSA. CDR3 length: 14 amino acids. CDR3 coding DNA: TGTGCCAGCAGCTCCCAACCCCAGCGCACTGAAGCTTTCTTT. It codes for CASSSQPQRTEAFF.

The gene calls are TRBV2 and TRBJ1-2, with TRBD1 as a possible D gene (6 bases). V lost 10 bases to trimming and J lost 4 bases, with 16 bases between them. Germline V gene sequence: CDR1 SNHLY, CDR2 FYNNEI. The CDR3 spans 13 residues. The CDR3 loop is CATEGGRGYGYTF. CDR3 nucleotides: TGTGCCACCGAGGGGGGGAGGGGCTATGGCTACACCTTC. The full variable domain, in which reference TRBV2 and TRBJ1-2 provide the parts outside the CDR3, is EPEVTQTPSHQVTQMGQEVILRCVPISNHLYFYWYRQILGQKVEFLVSFYNNEISEKSEIFDDQFSVERPDGSNFTLKIRSTKLEDSAMYFCATEGGRGYGYTFGSGTRLTVV.

This chain joins TRBV19 and TRBJ2-1; 11 bases agree with TRBD2. The germline CDR1 and CDR2 sequences are LNHDA and SQIVND (reference sequence). With V trimmed by 5 bases and J by 4 bases, 1 base remained unmatched. The length of the CDR3 is 14 residues. For the CDR3, the DNA is TGTGCCAGTAGTCTAGCGGGAGGATACAATGAGCAGTTCTTC. Amino acid sequence: CASSLAGGYNEQFF.

The J gene is TRBJ2-5, the V gene TRBV4-2, with TRBD2 matching 8 bases. The CDR3 is made up of 16 amino acids. V gave up 1 base and J gave up 5 bases; unmatched junction bases: 9. Germline CDR1 is LGHNA and CDR2 is YNFKEQ. The CDR3 sequence: CASSQGPSGGGETQYF. CDR3 nucleotide sequence: TGTGCCAGCAGCCAAGGGCCCAGCGGGGGCGGGGAGACCCAGTACTTC.

The chain couples TRBV4-1 to TRBJ2-2; 8 bases fit TRBD2. Trimming cost V 2 bases and J 6 bases; bases outside gene matches: 5. This CDR3 spans 15 amino acids. Germline assignment: CDR1 MGHRA and CDR2 YSYEKL. CDR3 coding DNA: TGCGCCAGCAGCCAAAGGGGCGGGGGGTCCGGGGAGCTGTTTTTT. This translates into CASSQRGGGSGELFF.

This clone appeared once. The V call is TRBV19, the J call TRBJ2-2; 12 positions match TRBD2. Germline values: CDR1 LNHDA, CDR2 SQIVND (reference sequence). The CDR3 has 18 amino acids. After removal of 4 bases from V and 5 bases from J, the junction contained 11 bases not matched to a gene. The CDR3: CASSTVGLAGKRTGELFF. The DNA of the CDR3 is TGTGCCAGTAGTACCGTCGGACTAGCGGGAAAACGGACCGGGGAGCTGTTTTTT.

The gene calls are TRBV6-2 or TRBV6-3 and TRBJ1-2; D call uncertain. V lost 6 bases to trimming and J lost 4 bases, with 15 bases between them. Germline CDR1 is MNHEY and CDR2 is SVGEGT. The CDR3 covers 14 residues. CDR3 nucleotide sequence: TGTGCCAGCAGCGACGGGGAGGGCCTCTATGGCTACACCTTC. Translating gives CASSDGEGLYGYTF.

The chain links TRBV4-1 to TRBJ1-5; D call uncertain. Germline V gives CDR1 MGHRA, CDR2 YSYEKL. Trimming shortened V by 2 bases and J by 4 bases, and 9 bases separated the two germline ends. This CDR3 spans 14 amino acids. As DNA, the CDR3 is TGCGCCAGCAGCCAAAAAACGGAGAATCAGCCCCAGCATTTT. It is translated as CASSQKTENQPQHF.